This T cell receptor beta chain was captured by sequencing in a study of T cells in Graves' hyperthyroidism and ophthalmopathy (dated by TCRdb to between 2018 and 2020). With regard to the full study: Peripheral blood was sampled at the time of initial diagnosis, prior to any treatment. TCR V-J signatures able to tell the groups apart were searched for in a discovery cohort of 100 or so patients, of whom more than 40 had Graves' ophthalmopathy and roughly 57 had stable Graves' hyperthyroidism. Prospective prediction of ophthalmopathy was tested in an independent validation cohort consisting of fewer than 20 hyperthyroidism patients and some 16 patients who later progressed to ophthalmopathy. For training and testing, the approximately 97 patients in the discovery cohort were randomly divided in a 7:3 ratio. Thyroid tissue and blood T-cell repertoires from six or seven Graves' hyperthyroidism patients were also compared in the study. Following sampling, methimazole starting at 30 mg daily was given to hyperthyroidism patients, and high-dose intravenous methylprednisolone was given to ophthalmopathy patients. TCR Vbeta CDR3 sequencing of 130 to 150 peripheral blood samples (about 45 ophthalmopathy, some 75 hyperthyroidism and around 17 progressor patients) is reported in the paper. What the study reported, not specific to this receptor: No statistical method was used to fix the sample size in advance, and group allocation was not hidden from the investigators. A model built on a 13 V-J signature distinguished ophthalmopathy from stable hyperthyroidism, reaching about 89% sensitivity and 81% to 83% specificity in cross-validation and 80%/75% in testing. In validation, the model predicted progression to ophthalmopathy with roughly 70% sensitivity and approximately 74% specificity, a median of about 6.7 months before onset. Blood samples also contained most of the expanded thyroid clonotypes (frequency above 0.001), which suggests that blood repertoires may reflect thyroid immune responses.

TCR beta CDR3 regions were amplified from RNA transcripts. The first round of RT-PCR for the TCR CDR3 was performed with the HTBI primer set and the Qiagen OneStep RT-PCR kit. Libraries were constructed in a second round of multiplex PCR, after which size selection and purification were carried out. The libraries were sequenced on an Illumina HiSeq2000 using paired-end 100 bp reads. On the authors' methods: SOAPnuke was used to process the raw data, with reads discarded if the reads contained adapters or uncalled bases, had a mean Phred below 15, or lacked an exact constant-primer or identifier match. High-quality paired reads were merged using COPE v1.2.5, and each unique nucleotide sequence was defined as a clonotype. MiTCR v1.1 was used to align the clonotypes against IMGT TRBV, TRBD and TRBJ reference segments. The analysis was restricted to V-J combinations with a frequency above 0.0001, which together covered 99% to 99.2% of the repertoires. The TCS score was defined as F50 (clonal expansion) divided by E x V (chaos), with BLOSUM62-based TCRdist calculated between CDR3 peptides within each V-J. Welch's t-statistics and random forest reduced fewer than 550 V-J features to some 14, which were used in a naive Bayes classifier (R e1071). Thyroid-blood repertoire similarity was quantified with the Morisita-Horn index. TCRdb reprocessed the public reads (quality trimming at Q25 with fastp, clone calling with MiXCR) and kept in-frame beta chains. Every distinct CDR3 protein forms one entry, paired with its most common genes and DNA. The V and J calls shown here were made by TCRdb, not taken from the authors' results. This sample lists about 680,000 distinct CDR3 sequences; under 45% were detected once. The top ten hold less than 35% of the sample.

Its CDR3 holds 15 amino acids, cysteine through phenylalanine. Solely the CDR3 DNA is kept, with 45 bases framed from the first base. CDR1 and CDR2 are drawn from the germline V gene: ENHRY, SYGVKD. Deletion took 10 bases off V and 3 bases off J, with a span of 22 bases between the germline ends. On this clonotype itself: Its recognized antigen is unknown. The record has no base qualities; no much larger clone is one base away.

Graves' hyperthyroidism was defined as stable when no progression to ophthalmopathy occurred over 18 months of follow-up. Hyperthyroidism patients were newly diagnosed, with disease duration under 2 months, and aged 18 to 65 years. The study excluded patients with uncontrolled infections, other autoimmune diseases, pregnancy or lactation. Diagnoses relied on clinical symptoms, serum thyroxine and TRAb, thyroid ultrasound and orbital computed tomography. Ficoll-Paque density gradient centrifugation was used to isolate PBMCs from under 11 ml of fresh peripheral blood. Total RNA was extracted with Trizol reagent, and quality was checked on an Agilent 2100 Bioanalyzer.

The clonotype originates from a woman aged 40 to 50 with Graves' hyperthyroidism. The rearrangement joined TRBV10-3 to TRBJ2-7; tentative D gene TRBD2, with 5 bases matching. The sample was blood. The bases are TGTGCCACCCAAGCCGCGGGCGGTACCCTCTACGAGCAGTACTTC. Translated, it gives CATQAAGGTLYEQYF.